This T cell receptor (beta chain) was documented in a study of blood T cell repertoires in COVID-19. Profiling relied on immunoSEQ multiplex PCR, and the TCRdb table lists in-frame clones only, not all of them. The sample has 200,000 to 250,000 clones; more than 65% are singletons. Germline V gene data show CDR1 as MRHNA and CDR2 as SNTAGT. Trimming left V 2 bases short and J 4 bases short, with 8 bases between. This CDR3 is 13 amino acids long. V gene TRBV6-4 combines with J gene TRBJ1-1, with D tentatively TRBD1 (6 bases). The TCR sequence derives from a woman aged 40 to 50 who had recovered from COVID-19. Sequenced input: peripheral blood. The CDR3 DNA follows: TGTGCCAGCAGTGACCAGGGGAGCACTGAAGCTTTCTTT. Translation gives CASSDQGSTEAFF.